This T cell receptor (beta chain) was captured in a study of OX40 agonist ivuxolimab in advanced cancers. Study-wide context: Enrolled patients in dose escalation had cancers that were hepatocellular carcinoma, melanoma, renal cell or head and neck cancer. Whole-study findings and limits: Researchers report that CD8+ T cells had, on average, more expanded clones than CD4+. At 0.1-3.0 mg/kg, partial responders had clonal expansion among the lowest observed. Expanded peripheral T cell antigen specificity was not determined.

CDR1 and CDR2 from the germline V gene are MNHEY and SMNVEV (reference sequence). The V end was cut by 0 bases, the J end by 1 base, with 6 bases between. The CDR3 length is 15 residues. This clone has only one observation. The antigen is undetermined. The method was immunoSEQ multiplex PCR; TCRdb's version includes in-frame clones alone and lacks a portion of them. The table has more than 35,000 clones, around nine tenths seen once. Sequences were derived from CD4+ or CD8+ T cells sorted from blood, sampled in a trial of the OX40 agonist ivuxolimab. This TCR was sampled from an adult with an advanced solid tumor such as melanoma, head and neck, liver or kidney cancer. The rearrangement uses TRBV27 and TRBJ1-4; D unclear. The CDR3 bases are TGTGCCAGCAGTTTATCTATTGGAACTAATGAAAAACTGTTTTTT. This encodes CASSLSIGTNEKLFF. The variable domain in full, with the rest retrieved from reference TRBV27 and TRBJ1-4, is EAQVTQNPRYLITVTGKKLTVTCSQNMNHEYMSWYRQDPGLGLRQIYYSMNVEVTDKGDVPEGYKVSRKEKRNFPLILESPSPNQTSLYFCASSLSIGTNEKLFFGSGTQLSVL.